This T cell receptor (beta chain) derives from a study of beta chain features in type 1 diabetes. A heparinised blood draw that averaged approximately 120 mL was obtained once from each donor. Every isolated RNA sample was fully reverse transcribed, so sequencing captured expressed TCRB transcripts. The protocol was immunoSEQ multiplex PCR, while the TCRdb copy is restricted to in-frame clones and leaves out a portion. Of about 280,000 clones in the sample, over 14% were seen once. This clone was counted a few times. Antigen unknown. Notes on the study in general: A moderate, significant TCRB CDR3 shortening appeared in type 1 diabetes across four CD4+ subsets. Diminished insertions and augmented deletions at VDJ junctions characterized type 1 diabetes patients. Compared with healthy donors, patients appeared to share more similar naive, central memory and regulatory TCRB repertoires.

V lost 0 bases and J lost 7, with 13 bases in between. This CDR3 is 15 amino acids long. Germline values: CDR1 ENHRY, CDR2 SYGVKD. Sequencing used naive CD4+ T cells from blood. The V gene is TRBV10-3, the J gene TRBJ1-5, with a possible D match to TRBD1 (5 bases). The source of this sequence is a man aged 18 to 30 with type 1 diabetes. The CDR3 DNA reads TGTGCCATCAGTGAGTCAGGCAGGGTTGAACAGCCCCAGCATTTT. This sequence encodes CAISESGRVEQPQHF.